The 7 T cell receptor beta chains given below trace back to one sample, sequenced in a study of human T cells and chemical hapten exposure. TCRdb called the RACE reads again in MiXCR, with one record for every CDR3 protein. The sample has more than 150,000 distinct CDR3 sequences, roughly 15% seen once. Time point in this sample: patch test 1, 2 weeks after DPC sensitization. Treatment defined: therapeutic diphenylcyclopropenone sensitization with weekly scalp DPC. The sequences come from whole blood, collected in connection with sensitization to the hapten diphenylcyclopropenone (DPC). The receptor source for this set is a woman under 40 with alopecia areata. Some clones in this sample may be carry-over from other donors' samples.

This clonotype turned up a few times. The J gene is TRBJ1-1, the V gene TRBV12-3 or TRBV12-4; D is uncertain. The length of the CDR3 is 13 residues. V lost 7 bases, J lost 0 bases, and 9 bases lay in between. CDR3 DNA sequence: TGTGCCAGCACTAGGGCAATGAACACTGAAGCTTTCTTT. Amino acid sequence: CASTRAMNTEAFF.

This clonotype occurred once. V gene TRBV29-1 combines with J gene TRBJ2-3; 9 bases agree with TRBD2. The ends lost 5 bases at V and 5 bases at J; junction bases unmatched: 5. The CDR3 has 13 amino acids. Germline loops: CDR1 SQVTM, CDR2 ANQGSEA. Here the CDR3 reads CSVSSGTGDTQYF. In DNA, the CDR3 is TGCAGCGTTTCTAGCGGGACTGGAGATACGCAGTATTTT.

This clonotype was seen only a few times. This chain links TRBV29-1 with TRBJ1-5; D ambiguous. V lost 7 bases and J 2 bases, leaving 27 bases between the germline ends. The germline CDR1 and CDR2 sequences are SQVTM and ANQGSEA. The CDR3 loop spans 18 amino acids. The CDR3 DNA reads TGCAGCGCCCACCCCCGTAGATGGGGTCCCCCGGGCAATCAGCCCCAGCATTTT. It yields the protein CSAHPRRWGPPGNQPQHF.

With regard to this clonotype: At one boundary the junction diverges from the germline segment, which might be a read error. This chain uses TRBV28 with TRBJ1-1, with D perhaps TRBD1 (5 bases). This CDR3 is 12 amino acids long. The germline V gene encodes CDR1 MDHEN and CDR2 SYDVKM. The DNA for the CDR3 is TGTGTCAGCAGAGGGCAGGGAAATGAAGCTTTCTTT. Its translation: CVSRGQGNEAFF. The full variable domain, completed using reference TRBV28 and TRBJ1-1, is DVKVTQSSRYLVKRTGEKVFLECVQDMDHENMFWYRQDPGLGLRLIYFSYDVKMKEKGDIPEGYSVSREKKERFSLILESASTNQTSMYLCVSRGQGNEAFFGQGTRLTVV.

This rearrangement joins TRBV19 to TRBJ2-7, with 8 positions matching TRBD1. Germline values: CDR1 LNHDA, CDR2 SQIVND (reference sequence). The CDR3 covers 14 residues. With V trimmed by 6 bases and J by 5 bases, 9 bases remained unmatched. CDR3 region: CASSDGQGTHEQYF. DNA of the CDR3: TGTGCCAGTAGCGACGGACAGGGTACCCACGAGCAGTACTTC.

This clonotype appeared many times. This sequence joins TRBV28 and TRBJ2-7; 7 bases line up with TRBD2. Trimming at V came to 5 bases and at J to 5 bases, leaving 6 bases not matched to a gene. From germline, CDR1 is MDHEN and CDR2 SYDVKM. The CDR3 has 13 amino acids. CDR3 loop: CASSTSAGDEQYF. The CDR3 DNA reads as TGTGCCAGCAGTACCTCCGCGGGGGACGAGCAGTACTTC. Filled out from reference TRBV28 and TRBJ2-7, the complete variable domain reads DVKVTQSSRYLVKRTGEKVFLECVQDMDHENMFWYRQDPGLGLRLIYFSYDVKMKEKGDIPEGYSVSREKKERFSLILESASTNQTSMYLCASSTSAGDEQYFGPGTRLTVT.

The rearrangement joins TRBV29-1 to TRBJ2-2, with 8 bases aligning to TRBD1. Germline assignment: CDR1 SQVTM and CDR2 ANQGSEA. V dropped 4 bases and J dropped 5; count of bases not matched to a gene: 6. The CDR3 contains 14 residues. The CDR3 here is CSVAGRGQTGELFF. In DNA form, the CDR3 reads TGCAGCGTTGCGGGCAGGGGGCAAACCGGGGAGCTGTTTTTT.